Listed below are T cell receptor beta chains from one sample, sequenced in a study of T cell repertoires in cytomegalovirus infection. Each CDR3 protein gets one entry after TCRdb re-called the reads with MiXCR. This repertoire shows 550,000 to 850,000 distinct CDR3 sequences, roughly 33% found once; its top ten account for roughly 18%. These receptors have no identified antigens. Sequencing was performed on cultured PBMCs, taken from culture after CMV antigen stimulation. Every receptor here comes from a human donor in good health (CMV status not recorded). Some clones in this sample may be carry-over from other donors' samples. The CDR3 runs from the conserved cysteine through the conserved F or W. D genes are given only for firm matches. Clone size is shown for a subset of rows, as once, few, many or a class of expanded clone.

CASSQDGQDFSGYTF | TGCGCCAGCAGCCAAGATGGACAGGACTTTTCCGGCTACACCTTC | TRBV4-1 | - | TRBJ1-2 | TRBD1
CASSLALLAEAFF | TGTGCCAGCAGCTTAGCCCTCCTTGCTGAAGCTTTCTTT | TRBV7-2 | - | TRBJ1-1 | -
CASNPSGGALDTQYF | TGTGCCAGCAACCCTAGCGGGGGGGCCCTCGATACGCAGTATTTT | TRBV7-6 | few | TRBJ2-3 | TRBD2
CSAMGGTNQPQHF | TGCAGTGCTATGGGGGGAACAAATCAGCCCCAGCATTTT | TRBV20-1 | few | TRBJ1-5 | -
CASSPSLLGELFF | TGTGCCAGCAGCCCCTCCCTGTTAGGGGAGCTGTTTTTT | TRBV7-9 | - | TRBJ2-2 | -
CASSQGGDGANVLTF | TGTGCCAGCAGTCAAGGGGGGGACGGGGCCAACGTCCTGACTTTC | TRBV27 | - | TRBJ2-6 | -
CASSFLDSNQPQHF | TGTGCCAGCAGTTTTTTAGATAGCAATCAGCCCCAGCATTTT | TRBV27 | - | TRBJ1-5 | -
CASSFEGGGRNIQYF | TGTGCCAGCAGCTTTGAGGGGGGCGGGAGAAACATTCAGTACTTC | TRBV5-6 | - | TRBJ2-4 | -
CASSSRGGTSGDNEQFF | TGTGCCAGCAGCTCTAGGGGGGGGACTAGCGGGGACAATGAGCAGTTCTTC | TRBV7-2 | many | TRBJ2-1 | TRBD2
CASSSWNAGETGNTIYF | TGTGCCAGCAGCTCCTGGAACGCCGGGGAGACTGGAAACACCATATATTTT | TRBV7-8 | few | TRBJ1-3 | -
CAISEFQQEGEQYF | TGTGCCATCAGTGAGTTTCAGCAGGAGGGCGAGCAGTACTTC | TRBV10-3 | - | TRBJ2-7 | -
CASSVQAGGSYNEQFF | TGTGCCAGCAGTGTACAGGCCGGCGGGTCCTACAATGAGCAGTTCTTC | TRBV6-1 | few | TRBJ2-1 | -
CASSLTHNYGYTF | TGTGCCAGCAGCCTGACACACAACTATGGCTACACCTTC | TRBV7-2 | few | TRBJ1-2 | -
CASSLLGDRGDYEQYF | TGTGCCAGCAGCTTATTGGGGGACAGGGGTGACTACGAGCAGTACTTC | TRBV7-9 | many | TRBJ2-7 | TRBD1
CASSFRQGNNEQFF | TGTGCCAGCAGTTTCCGACAGGGGAACAATGAGCAGTTCTTC | TRBV12-3/TRBV12-4 | - | TRBJ2-1 | TRBD1
CASSHRTEAFF | TGTGCCAGCAGCCACCGGACCGAAGCTTTCTTT | TRBV4-2 | few | TRBJ1-1 | -
CASRTAEETQYF | TGTGCCAGCAGGACAGCGGAAGAGACCCAGTACTTC | TRBV2 | - | TRBJ2-5 | -
CSAQGTYHNQPQHF | TGCAGTGCCCAGGGAACTTACCACAATCAGCCCCAGCATTTT | TRBV20-1 | - | TRBJ1-5 | -